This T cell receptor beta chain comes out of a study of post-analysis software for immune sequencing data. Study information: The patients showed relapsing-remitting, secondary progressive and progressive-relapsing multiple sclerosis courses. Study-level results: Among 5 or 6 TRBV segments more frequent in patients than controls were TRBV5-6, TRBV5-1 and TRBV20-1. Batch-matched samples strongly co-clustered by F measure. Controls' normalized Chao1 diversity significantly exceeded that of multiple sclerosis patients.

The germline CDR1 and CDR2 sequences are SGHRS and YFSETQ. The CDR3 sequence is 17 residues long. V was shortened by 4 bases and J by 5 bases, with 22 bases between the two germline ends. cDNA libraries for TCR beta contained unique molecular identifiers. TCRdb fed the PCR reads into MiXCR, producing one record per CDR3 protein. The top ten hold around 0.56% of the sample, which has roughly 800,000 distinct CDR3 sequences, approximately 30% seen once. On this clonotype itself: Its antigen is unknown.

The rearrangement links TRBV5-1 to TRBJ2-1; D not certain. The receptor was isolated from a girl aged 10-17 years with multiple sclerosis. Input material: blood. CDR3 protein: CASSDPRRVREDNEQFF. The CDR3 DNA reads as TGCGCCAGCAGCGACCCGAGGCGAGTTCGCGAGGACAATGAGCAGTTCTTC. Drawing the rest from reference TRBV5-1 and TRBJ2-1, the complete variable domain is KAGVTQTPRYLIKTRGQQVTLSCSPISGHRSVSWYQQTPGQGLQFLFEYFSETQRNKGNFPGRFSGRQFSNSRSEMNVSTLELGDSALYLCASSDPRRVREDNEQFFGPGTRLTVL.